This T cell receptor beta chain was sequenced during a study of cytomegalovirus exposure and HLA in healthy donors. Primers: 60 Vbeta forward and 13 Jbeta reverse. Sequenced by immunoSEQ multiplex PCR; TCRdb stores in-frame clones only, minus some. The sample shows about 72,000 clones, 60% to 75% of them seen only once. The germline V gene encodes CDR1 SGDLS and CDR2 YYNGEE. Trimming pared 0 bases from V and 3 bases from J, leaving 15 bases between. The CDR3 consists of 16 residues. The gene calls are TRBV9 and TRBJ1-1; D possibly corresponds to TRBD1 (6 bases). The receptor was derived from a man aged 40-49 years in good health and CMV-seropositive. The sample consisted of PBMCs. The CDR3 here is CASSVVGGLDYTEAFF. CDR3 in DNA: TGTGCCAGCAGCGTAGTCGGGGGGCTGGATTACACTGAAGCTTTCTTT.